The 28 T cell receptor beta chains in this list originate from one sample, sequenced in a study of cytomegalovirus exposure and HLA in healthy donors. PCR employed 60 Vbeta and 13 Jbeta primers. The data were produced by immunoSEQ multiplex PCR, yet TCRdb's version contains in-frame clones alone and is incomplete. There are approximately 40,000 clones in the sample; 55% to 75% occur only once, and around 19% lies in the top ten. Sequencing was carried out using PBMCs. The receptors come from a man between 50 and 59 years old in good health and CMV-seropositive.

The V gene is TRBV7-2, the J gene TRBJ2-2; 8 bases are shared with TRBD1. Per the germline V gene, CDR1 is SGHTA and CDR2 is FQGNSA. The ends lost 4 bases at V and 5 bases at J; junction bases unmatched: 3. There are 14 residues in the CDR3. CDR3 region: CASSSTGVTGELFF. The CDR3 DNA is TGTGCCAGCAGCTCGACAGGGGTAACCGGGGAGCTGTTTTTT.

J is TRBJ2-7 and V is TRBV7-3; the match to TRBD1 covers 10 bases. This CDR3 contains 14 residues. V lost 5 bases, J lost 2 bases, and 3 bases stayed unmatched. The V gene's germline CDR1 is SGHTA and CDR2 FQGTGA. The CDR3 sequence: CASSTGQGAYEQYF. The CDR3 DNA follows: TGTGCCAGCAGCACTGGACAGGGGGCCTACGAGCAGTACTTC.

V and J are TRBV29-1 and TRBJ2-7; D gene uncertain. CDR3 size: 12 residues. Germline V gives CDR1 SQVTM, CDR2 ANQGSEA. Between the trimmed V and J ends, which lost 1 base and 1 base, there was a span of 5 bases. As DNA, the CDR3 is TGCAGCGTTGAAGGTCAGTCCTACGAGCAGTACTTC. This gives the protein CSVEGQSYEQYF.

The chain combines TRBV5-1 with TRBJ2-6; a possible D gene is TRBD1 (5 bases). This CDR3 comprises 16 residues. Germline V gene data show CDR1 as SGHRS and CDR2 as YFSETQ. Trimming left V 2 bases short and J 0 bases short, with 9 bases between. The CDR3 loop is CASSLDRPSGANVLTF. The CDR3 DNA follows: TGCGCCAGCAGCTTAGACAGACCCTCTGGGGCCAACGTCCTGACTTTC.

The chain is built from TRBV5-1 and TRBJ1-2, with D possibly TRBD1 on 5 matching bases. V was cut by 4 bases and J by 5 bases, with 21 bases left in between. This CDR3 region has 16 residues. The germline CDR1 and CDR2 sequences are SGHRS and YFSETQ. The CDR3 protein is CASSQNRAGGGYGYTF. The CDR3 DNA is TGCGCCAGCAGCCAAAACCGTGCGGGGGGAGGATATGGCTACACCTTC.

The chain recombines TRBV4-3 with TRBJ2-3; perhaps TRBD1 as D (6 bases). V lost 3 bases and J 3 bases, leaving 13 bases between the germline ends. The CDR3 contains 15 residues. The germline CDR1 and CDR2 sequences are LGHNA and YSLEER. The CDR3 DNA sequence: TGCGCCAGCAGCCACCGAGGACAGCCTACAGATACGCAGTATTTT. Amino acids: CASSHRGQPTDTQYF.

This clone has only one observation. This chain links TRBV28 with TRBJ1-2; 7 bases match TRBD1. Trimming took 7 bases from V and 7 from J; bases not matched to a gene: 3. The CDR3 is 11 amino acids. Germline values: CDR1 MDHEN, CDR2 SYDVKM. CDR3 region: CASKGARGYTF. CDR3 in DNA: TGTGCCAGCAAGGGGGCCCGTGGCTACACCTTC.

The sample holds a few counts of this clone. The V and J genes are TRBV7-8 and TRBJ1-6; 7 bases fit TRBD1. This CDR3 spans 16 amino acids. J lost 6 bases, V lost 5 bases, and 10 bases had no gene match. Germline CDR1 and CDR2: SGHVS and FQNEAQ. The CDR3 reads CASSLPPRDSNSPLHF. The CDR3 DNA sequence: TGTGCCAGCAGCCTCCCTCCCCGGGACAGTAATTCACCCCTCCACTTT.

The genes are TRBV25-1 and TRBJ1-1, with 9 bases fitting TRBD1. V lost 5 bases, J lost 4 bases, and 5 bases stayed unmatched. This CDR3 region has 14 residues. Germline assignment: CDR1 MGHDK and CDR2 SYGVNS. CDR3 residues: CASSLQGASTEAFF. The CDR3, as DNA: TGTGCCAGCAGTCTACAGGGGGCGAGCACTGAAGCTTTCTTT.

The chain joins TRBV19 to TRBJ1-1; weak D call: TRBD1 (5 bases). The germline gives CDR1 LNHDA, CDR2 SQIVND (reference sequence). The CDR3 extends over 14 amino acids. The V end lost 0 bases, the J end lost 2 bases, and 7 bases lay between the germline ends. In nucleotides, the CDR3 is TGTGCCAGTAGTATAGACAGGGCTAACACTGAAGCTTTCTTT. Protein sequence: CASSIDRANTEAFF.

This clone was counted between two and nine times. The J gene is TRBJ1-2, the V gene TRBV19; 8 positions agree with TRBD1. The CDR3 is 15 amino acids. V trimming: 5 bases; J trimming: 4 bases; junction bases outside the gene matches: 9. CDR1 is LNHDA and CDR2 is SQIVND in the germline V gene (reference sequence). The CDR3 sequence: CASSGRTGFSYGYTF. The CDR3 DNA sequence: TGTGCCAGTAGTGGCAGGACAGGGTTTAGCTATGGCTACACCTTC.

The chain recombines TRBV7-6 with TRBJ2-3; TRBD2 matches at 9 bases. The germline gives CDR1 SGHVS, CDR2 FNYEAQ. Trimming at V came to 1 base and at J to 7 bases, leaving 9 bases not matched to a gene. This CDR3 contains 16 residues. CDR3 residues: CASSLEAGGPVNTQYF. The CDR3 DNA reads as TGTGCCAGCAGCTTAGAGGCGGGGGGGCCAGTGAATACGCAGTATTTT.

A few counts support this clone. The chain is built from TRBV10-3 and TRBJ1-2; TRBD1 agrees at 8 bases. The trim removed 8 bases at V and 4 bases at J, leaving 6 bases unmatched. This CDR3 has 13 amino acids. Germline-derived CDR1 and CDR2 are ENHRY and SYGVKD. The CDR3 reads CAIAGGTFYGYTF. In DNA, the CDR3 is TGTGCCATCGCAGGGGGCACCTTCTATGGCTACACCTTC.

The gene calls are TRBV5-4 and TRBJ1-2; TRBD1 matches 7 bases. Per germline, CDR1 SGHNT and CDR2 YYREEE (reference sequence). This CDR3 is 13 amino acids long. The J segment lost 8 bases and the V segment lost 4 bases, leaving 8 bases of the junction unmatched. The CDR3 region is CASSEQTGYGYTF. Here the CDR3 DNA reads TGTGCCAGCAGCGAACAGACAGGGTACGGCTACACCTTC. The variable domain in full, with the rest retrieved from reference TRBV5-4 and TRBJ1-2, is ETGVTQSPTHLIKTRGQQVTLRCSSQSGHNTVSWYQQALGQGPQFIFQYYREEENGRGNFPPRFSGLQFPNYSSELNVNALELDDSALYLCASSEQTGYGYTFGSGTRLTVV.

The genes are TRBV6-5 and TRBJ1-6; 7 nucleotides match TRBD1. The germline V gene encodes CDR1 MNHEY and CDR2 SVGAGI. V trimming: 2 bases; J trimming: 8 bases; junction bases outside the gene matches: 6. The CDR3 runs to 15 residues. CDR3 bases: TGTGCCAGCAGTTACACTACAGGGGAGGATTCACCCCTCCACTTT. This codes for CASSYTTGEDSPLHF.

The rearrangement links TRBV2 to TRBJ2-3; 7 positions match TRBD1. CDR3 length equals 14 residues. Germline lookup yields CDR1 SNHLY and CDR2 FYNNEI. V lost 7 bases, J lost 6 bases, and 10 bases stayed unmatched. This chain's CDR3 is CASKGGKSGDTQYF. In DNA, the CDR3 is TGTGCCAGCAAAGGGGGCAAGTCTGGCGATACGCAGTATTTT.

This clone was seen a few times. The rearrangement joins TRBV2 to TRBJ2-3; 8 bases match TRBD2. After removal of 4 bases from V and 5 bases from J, the junction contained 5 bases not matched to a gene. Germline loops: CDR1 SNHLY, CDR2 FYNNEI. CDR3 length equals 14 residues. CDR3 loop: CASSATSVEDTQYF. The CDR3 nucleotides are TGTGCCAGCAGTGCGACTAGCGTGGAAGATACGCAGTATTTT.

The V gene is TRBV18, the J gene TRBJ2-7; the match to TRBD1 covers 7 bases. The CDR3 has 16 amino acids. Germline V gene lookup returns CDR1 KGHSH and CDR2 LQKENI. J lost 1 base, V lost 3 bases, and 9 bases had no gene match. The CDR3 coding sequence is TGTGCCAGCTCACCCGGGACAGCCGGAAATTCCTACGAGCAGTACTTC. It encodes CASSPGTAGNSYEQYF.

CDR3: CAISEPGRRGEAPGANVLTF. CDR3 nucleotide sequence: TGTGCCATCAGTGAGCCGGGGCGTCGGGGGGAAGCACCTGGGGCCAACGTCCTGACTTTC. The genes are TRBV10-3 and TRBJ2-6; 7 bases agree with TRBD2. Germline trimming cut 2 bases from V and 2 bases from J; bases unmatched to any gene: 15. CDR1 is ENHRY and CDR2 is SYGVKD in the germline V gene. CDR3 length: 20 amino acids.

The chain combines TRBV11-3 with TRBJ1-2; the D is unclear. V gave up 0 bases and J gave up 5 bases, with 13 bases separating them. This CDR3 has 15 amino acids. CDR1 and CDR2 from the germline V gene are SGHNT and YENEEA. CDR3 protein: CASSLDSGERYGYTF. For the CDR3, the DNA is TGTGCCAGCAGCTTAGATTCGGGAGAGCGATATGGCTACACCTTC. The entire variable domain, with the rest obtained from reference TRBV11-3 and TRBJ1-2, is as follows: EAGVVQSPRYKIIEKKQPVAFWCNPISGHNTLYWYLQNLGQGPELLIRYENEEAVDDSQLPKDRFSAERLKGVDSTLKIQPAELGDSAVYLCASSLDSGERYGYTFGSGTRLTVV.

Only a few counts were recorded for this clone. The V and J genes are TRBV6-6 and TRBJ2-7, with TRBD1 matching 7 bases. The CDR3 contains 14 residues. Germline assignment: CDR1 MNHNY and CDR2 SVGAGI (reference sequence). J lost 2 bases, V lost 7 bases, and 8 bases had no gene match. This chain's CDR3 is CASTDNRGAYEQYF. In DNA, the CDR3 is TGTGCCAGCACCGATAACAGGGGTGCCTACGAGCAGTACTTC.

The V and J genes are TRBV6-5 and TRBJ1-2; tentatively, D is TRBD1 (6 bases). The ends were cut back, 0 bases at V and 8 bases at J, with 13 bases in the middle. The CDR3 consists of 14 residues. Germline assignment: CDR1 MNHEY and CDR2 SVGAGI. CDR3 bases: TGTGCCAGCAGTTACTCGGAACAGGGTGAAGGCTACACCTTC. It encodes CASSYSEQGEGYTF.

The V gene is TRBV6-1, the J gene TRBJ1-1; D is uncertain. The CDR3 consists of 11 residues. V was clipped by 8 bases and J by 0 bases, with 4 bases between them. Germline V CDR1 and CDR2: MNHNS, SASEGT. The CDR3 region is CASDMNTEAFF. In DNA, the CDR3 is TGTGCCAGCGACATGAACACTGAAGCTTTCTTT.

This chain connects TRBV20-1 to TRBJ2-7; possibly TRBD1 for D (5 bases). The CDR3 has 11 amino acids. Per the germline V gene, CDR1 is DFQATT and CDR2 is SNEGSKA (reference sequence). V lost 7 bases and J 5 bases, leaving 12 bases between the germline ends. In DNA, the CDR3 is TGCAGTGGGGTGCAGGGCAACGAGCAGTACTTC. It codes for CSGVQGNEQYF.

J is TRBJ2-1 and V is TRBV4-1, with D perhaps matching TRBD2 (6 bases). Germline assignment: CDR1 MGHRA and CDR2 YSYEKL. V was shortened by 0 bases and J by 12 bases, with 15 bases between the two germline ends. The length of the CDR3 is 14 residues. The CDR3, as DNA: TGCGCCAGCAGCCAAGATCAGAAGGGGACTTCGCAGTTCTTC. Amino acid sequence: CASSQDQKGTSQFF.

This sequence joins TRBV25-1 and TRBJ2-7, with 7 bases matching TRBD2. Germline V lookup: CDR1 MGHDK, CDR2 SYGVNS. V lost 5 bases, J lost 7 bases, and 11 bases stayed unmatched. The CDR3 extends over 14 amino acids. CDR3 amino acids: CASSLAGTTTEQYF. The CDR3 DNA reads TGTGCCAGCAGTTTGGCTGGGACTACGACTGAGCAGTACTTC.

The chain recombines TRBV6-1 with TRBJ1-3; 7 bases map to TRBD1. J lost 3 bases, V lost 2 bases, and 16 bases had no gene match. The CDR3 contains 19 residues. Germline V gene data show CDR1 as MNHNS and CDR2 as SASEGT. The CDR3 protein is CASSESGLGQRVVGNTIYF. The DNA of the CDR3 is TGTGCCAGCAGTGAATCCGGGCTGGGACAGAGGGTAGTTGGAAACACCATATATTTT.

The chain is built from TRBV15 and TRBJ1-1, with D possibly being TRBD1 (5 bases). This CDR3 region has 16 residues. Germline CDR1 is LNHNV and CDR2 is YYDKDF (reference sequence). V was cut by 0 bases and J by 3 bases, with 14 bases left in between. The CDR3 coding sequence is TGTGCCACCAGCAGAGATAGCGGGGCGCGGGACACTGAAGCTTTCTTT. This sequence encodes CATSRDSGARDTEAFF.